This section outlines one TCR beta chain sequence together with its context. Its antigen is currently unknown. This entry comes from a study of blood T cells in healthy people across ages. The CDR3 consists of 16 residues. Trimming took 3 bases from V and 1 from J; bases not matched to a gene: 4. Germline V gives CDR1 KGHSH, CDR2 LQKENI. Primed by a sample-barcoded 5' primer and a J-beta primer mix, a second PCR proceeded for about 6 to 11 cycles. Every cDNA molecule carried a tag from a template-switch adaptor bearing 12 random nucleotides. Each sample provided no less than 2.5 million CDR3-containing paired-end reads. TCRdb called the 5' RACE reads again in MiXCR, with one record for every CDR3 protein. The sample holds roughly 800,000 distinct CDR3 sequences, about three fifths seen once. Study-level findings and limits: Getting older went along with TCR beta diversity per million T cells dropping roughly linearly.

For every donor, a draw yielded around 9.4 milliliters of peripheral blood. The origin of this receptor is a young man in good health. The chain couples TRBV18 to TRBJ1-5, with 9 bases identical to TRBD1. Specimen: blood. This CDR3 is CASSPGQGLSNQPQHF. The DNA for the CDR3 is TGTGCCAGCTCACCGGGACAGGGTCTGAGCAATCAGCCCCAGCATTTT.